This T cell receptor beta chain was profiled in a study of T-cell memory formation after mild COVID-19. Findings and caveats of the study: CD4+ contracting clones were mainly CM and EM; CD8+ ones, EMRA.

The CDR3 spans 17 residues. Germline V gene sequence: CDR1 SGDLS, CDR2 YYNGEE. Trimming cost V 3 bases and J 0 bases, with 16 bases left between them. MiXCR was run by TCRdb on the 5' RACE reads, yielding one entry per CDR3 protein. The sample contains 550,000 to 650,000 distinct CDR3 sequences, roughly 17% of which appear only once. This clonotype was picked up a small number of times. Its target is unknown. The TCR sequence derives from an adult woman who had mild COVID-19 (a few samples of this study predate the infection). Cell type and time point are not known. Sequenced sample: PBMCs or a T cell subset sorted from them (not recorded which). This chain links TRBV9 with TRBJ2-1; D unresolved. For the CDR3, the DNA is TGTGCCAGCAGCGCAACTATCACCCAGAGCTCCTACAATGAGCAGTTCTTC. Translation gives CASSATITQSSYNEQFF.